These 8 T cell receptor beta chains came from one sample sequenced in a study of blood T cell repertoires in COVID-19. Sequencing was performed with immunoSEQ multiplex PCR; in TCRdb, only in-frame clones are kept and a portion is missing. This table holds over 40,000 clones, about 90% found once. Specimen: peripheral blood. These receptors were collected from a man in his 70s with active COVID-19.

This rearrangement joins TRBV28 to TRBJ2-1; 12 bases align to TRBD2. This CDR3 comprises 19 residues. Looked up from germline, CDR1 is MDHEN and CDR2 is SYDVKM. V was pared by 5 bases and J by 4 bases, with 15 bases of the junction left unmatched. The CDR3 loop is CASSKSSGGGHYVYNEQFF. Written as DNA, the CDR3 is TGTGCCAGCAGTAAGTCTAGCGGGGGGGGCCACTACGTATACAATGAGCAGTTCTTC.

V and J are TRBV6-5 and TRBJ1-1; TRBD1 might be the D (5 bases). The CDR3 length is 14 residues. V was trimmed by 7 bases and J by 2 bases, leaving 14 bases between them. The germline gives CDR1 MNHEY, CDR2 SVGAGI. The DNA for the CDR3 is TGTGCCAGCAAGGCAGGGACTTATAACACTGAAGCTTTCTTT. Protein sequence: CASKAGTYNTEAFF.

The chain has TRBV6-1 and TRBJ1-1, with D perhaps TRBD1 (5 bases). CDR3 length: 11 amino acids. The germline V and J ends were trimmed by 3 bases and 10 bases, with 9 bases remaining between them. Germline V gene lookup returns CDR1 MNHNS and CDR2 SASEGT. CDR3 nucleotide sequence: TGTGCCAGCAGTGACAGGGTAGCAGCTTTCTTT. It is translated as CASSDRVAAFF.

The chain carries TRBV28 and TRBJ2-6; the match to TRBD1 covers 9 bases. CDR3 length: 16 amino acids. Losses at the gene ends were 5 bases for V and 2 bases for J; bases not matched to a gene: 4. Germline-derived CDR1 and CDR2 are MDHEN and SYDVKM. CDR3 amino acids: CASSGQGTTGANVLTF. As DNA, the CDR3 is TGTGCCAGCAGTGGACAGGGGACGACTGGGGCCAACGTCCTGACTTTC.

The rearrangement joins TRBV12-3 or TRBV12-4 to TRBJ2-7; D is unresolved. CDR3 length: 13 amino acids. Trimming shortened V by 3 bases and J by 4 bases, and 10 bases separated the two germline ends. The CDR3 DNA reads TGTGCCAGCAGTTTCGTGTCGTTGTACGAGCAGTACTTC. Protein: CASSFVSLYEQYF.

The chain carries TRBV3-1 (or the pseudogene TRBV3-2) and TRBJ1-2, with TRBD1 identical over 9 bases. J was trimmed by 8 bases and V by 4 bases; bases with no gene match: 5. Looked up from germline, CDR1 is LGHDT and CDR2 is YNNKEL (reference sequence). There are 13 residues in the CDR3. The CDR3 DNA reads TGTGCCAGCAGCCGACAGGGGGACGGAGGCTACACCTTC. Its translation: CASSRQGDGGYTF.

This chain joins TRBV5-6 and TRBJ2-3, with TRBD1 matching over 12 bases. Trimming at V came to 5 bases and at J to 6 bases, leaving 10 bases not matched to a gene. There are 16 residues in the CDR3. Germline V lookup: CDR1 SGHDT, CDR2 YYEEEE. The CDR3 nucleotides read TGTGCCAGCAGGATTATGGGACAGGGGGCGCATGATACGCAGTATTTT. This codes for CASRIMGQGAHDTQYF.

The chain recombines TRBV7-9 with TRBJ2-3; 11 bases match TRBD2. Per the germline V gene, CDR1 is SEHNR and CDR2 is FQNEAQ (reference sequence). The CDR3 has 18 amino acids. The V gene end was trimmed by 1 base and the J gene end by 0 bases; junction bases not matched to a gene: 6. CDR3 loop: CASSLVRGLAVSTDTQYF. CDR3 nucleotide sequence: TGTGCCAGCAGCTTAGTCCGGGGACTAGCGGTAAGCACAGATACGCAGTATTTT. Combining the CDR3 with reference TRBV7-9 and TRBJ2-3 gives the whole variable domain DTGVSQNPRHKITKRGQNVTFRCDPISEHNRLYWYRQTLGQGPEFLTYFQNEAQLEKSRLLSDRFSAERPKGSFSTLEIQRTEQGDSAMYLCASSLVRGLAVSTDTQYFGPGTRLTVL.